The clone carrying this T cell receptor (beta chain) has more than one count but fewer than ten. The protocol was immunoSEQ multiplex PCR, while the TCRdb copy is restricted to in-frame clones and leaves out a portion. The data show about 130,000 clones, with less than 90% seen just once and 2.3% held by the top ten. V trimming: 6 bases; J trimming: 2 bases; junction bases outside the gene matches: 4. Germline V lookup: CDR1 SEHNR, CDR2 FQNEAQ (reference sequence). There are 13 residues in the CDR3. This entry belongs to a study of blood T cell repertoires in COVID-19. Sequencing input: PBMCs or T cells enriched from blood (not recorded which). The rearrangement joins TRBV7-9 to TRBJ2-7; TRBD1 matches at 7 bases. This TCR was sampled from a woman in her forties or fifties who had recovered from COVID-19. The CDR3 sequence: CASSRDSTYEQYF. The CDR3 DNA follows: TGTGCCAGCAGTCGGGACAGTACCTACGAGCAGTACTTC. The full variable domain, rest sourced from reference TRBV7-9 and TRBJ2-7, is DTGVSQNPRHKITKRGQNVTFRCDPISEHNRLYWYRQTLGQGPEFLTYFQNEAQLEKSRLLSDRFSAERPKGSFSTLEIQRTEQGDSAMYLCASSRDSTYEQYFGPGTRLTVT.